This T cell receptor (beta chain) appears in the sequencing data of a study of identical twins. TCRdb processed the 5' RACE reads anew with MiXCR; each CDR3 protein has one entry. This sample yields 400,000 to 550,000 distinct CDR3 sequences, of which under 25% are seen a single time; around 0.91% belongs to the top ten. V lost 5 bases and J lost 3; bases outside the gene matches: 11. CDR3 size: 16 residues. Only a few counts were recorded for this clonotype. A further study also used this sample, focusing on T cells expressing NK-cell markers.

Material: CD4+ T cells sorted from blood. The source is a woman between 18 and 29 years old in good health. The chain has TRBV12-3 or TRBV12-4 and TRBJ2-7; TRBD2 matches 9 bases. CDR3 sequence: CASSGYRGLAFYEQYF. In nucleotides, the CDR3 is TGTGCCAGCAGTGGATATCGGGGACTAGCATTCTACGAGCAGTACTTC.